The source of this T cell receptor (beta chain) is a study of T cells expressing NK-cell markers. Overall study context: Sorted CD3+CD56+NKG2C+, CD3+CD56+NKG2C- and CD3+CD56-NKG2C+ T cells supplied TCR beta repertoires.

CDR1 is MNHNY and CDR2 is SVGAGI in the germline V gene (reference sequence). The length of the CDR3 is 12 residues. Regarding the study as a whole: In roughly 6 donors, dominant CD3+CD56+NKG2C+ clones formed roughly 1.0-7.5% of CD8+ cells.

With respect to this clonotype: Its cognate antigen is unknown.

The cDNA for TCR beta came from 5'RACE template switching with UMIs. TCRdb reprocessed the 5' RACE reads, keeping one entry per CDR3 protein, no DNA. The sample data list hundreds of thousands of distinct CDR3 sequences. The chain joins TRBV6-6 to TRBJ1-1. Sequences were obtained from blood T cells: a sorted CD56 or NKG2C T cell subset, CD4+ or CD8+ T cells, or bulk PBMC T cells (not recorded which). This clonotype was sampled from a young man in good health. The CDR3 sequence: CASSYTGPEAFF.